These 10 T cell receptor beta chains came from one sample sequenced in a study of OX40 agonist ivuxolimab in advanced cancers. TCRdb's copy holds only in-frame clones and misses some; the assay was immunoSEQ multiplex PCR. The sample carries 63,000 or so clones, 65% to 85% recorded once. The specimen was CD4+ or CD8+ T cells sorted from blood, collected in a trial of the OX40 agonist ivuxolimab. Receptors originate from an adult with an advanced solid tumor such as melanoma, head and neck, liver or kidney cancer.

In DNA, the CDR3 is TGTGCCAGCAGGCCAGAACGGGGGGGAGGGGCAGATACGCAGTATTTT. It translates to CASRPERGGGADTQYF. The chain combines TRBV27 with TRBJ2-3, with 8 nucleotides matching TRBD2. The V gene's germline CDR1 is MNHEY and CDR2 SMNVEV (reference sequence). The trim removed 6 bases at V and 4 bases at J, leaving 12 bases unmatched. CDR3 length: 16 residues.

The CDR3 DNA is TGTGCCAGCAGCTTCATTGGGTCCGGGAGCACCGGGGAGCTGTTTTTT. Translation: CASSFIGSGSTGELFF. V and J are TRBV11-2 and TRBJ2-2; D perhaps matches TRBD2 (6 bases). Germline CDR1 SGHAT, CDR2 FQNNGV. This CDR3 region has 16 residues. The V and J ends lost 3 bases and 4 bases respectively, with 15 bases between them.

This clone was observed a few times. This chain connects TRBV5-4 to TRBJ2-5; no definite D call. Germline V lookup: CDR1 SGHNT, CDR2 YYREEE (reference sequence). V lost 6 bases, J lost 4 bases, and 13 bases lay in between. The CDR3 extends over 13 amino acids. CDR3 nucleotide sequence: TGTGCCAGCACCCGGGCCTCAGGAGAGACCCAGTACTTC. It encodes CASTRASGETQYF.

The V call is TRBV28, the J call TRBJ2-4, with 8 nucleotides matching TRBD1. The CDR3 spans 16 residues. In germline, CDR1 is MDHEN, CDR2 SYDVKM. With 4 bases clipped from V and 4 bases from J, the junction kept 9 bases outside the gene matches. For the CDR3, the DNA is TGTGCCAGCAGTTCCCCCACAGGGGGAAGTAAAAACATTCAGTACTTC. This sequence encodes CASSSPTGGSKNIQYF.

V usage is TRBV5-4 and J usage is TRBJ2-5; 8 bases are a match to TRBD2. Per the germline V gene, CDR1 is SGHNT and CDR2 is YYREEE (reference sequence). V shed 3 bases, J shed 6 bases, and the junction held 7 bases outside the gene matches. This CDR3 has 14 residues. DNA for the CDR3: TGTGCCAGCAGCTCGGCGGGGGGCGGGAAGACCCAGTACTTC. It yields the protein CASSSAGGGKTQYF.

This clone came up many times. This chain links TRBV5-6 with TRBJ1-1; D ambiguous. Germline-derived CDR1 and CDR2 are SGHDT and YYEEEE. V shed 5 bases and J shed 0 bases, with 8 bases lying between them. The CDR3 is 13 residues long. The CDR3 region is CASSIDMNTEAFF. The CDR3 bases are TGTGCCAGCAGTATAGATATGAACACTGAAGCTTTCTTT.

The chain joins TRBV18 to TRBJ2-5; possibly TRBD1 for D (5 bases). The CDR3 has 13 amino acids. Germline CDR1 and CDR2: KGHSH and LQKENI. V lost 3 bases and J lost 4, with 9 bases in between. CDR3 nucleotides: TGTGCCAGCTCACCCGACAGTCTAGAGACCCAGTACTTC. This translates into CASSPDSLETQYF.

This sequence joins TRBV7-9 and TRBJ1-5, with 8 bases lining up with TRBD1. V gave up 5 bases and J gave up 5 bases; unmatched junction bases: 2. The V gene's germline CDR1 is SEHNR and CDR2 FQNEAQ (reference sequence). The CDR3 totals 13 residues. The CDR3 sequence is CASSVQGDQPQHF. CDR3 DNA: TGTGCCAGCAGCGTACAGGGGGATCAGCCCCAGCATTTT.

The chain links TRBV7-5 to TRBJ2-4; the D call TRBD2 from the table was never checked on the DNA. TRBV7-5 is labeled a pseudogene. This CDR3 is 13 amino acids long. The CDR3 bases are TGTGTCAGAAGCTTACCGAGAGTCGGCATTCAGTACTTC. Its protein product is CVRSLPRVGIQYF.

V gene TRBV18 combines with J gene TRBJ2-3, with TRBD2 identical over 14 bases. The length of the CDR3 is 17 residues. Germline CDR1 reads KGHSH; CDR2 reads LQKENI. V lost 2 bases to trimming and J lost 2 bases; unmatched junction nucleotides: 3. This CDR3 reads CASSPWTSGGPTDTQYF. In DNA, the CDR3 is TGTGCCAGCTCACCATGGACTAGCGGGGGGCCCACAGATACGCAGTATTTT.